These 18 T cell receptor beta chains originate from one sample sequenced in a study of T-cell reconstitution after alpha-beta-depleted transplantation in children. The library targeted TCRbeta and was prepared with unique molecular identifiers. Each CDR3 protein is one row after TCRdb ran MiXCR on the PCR reads. Of roughly 250,000 distinct CDR3 sequences in the sample, approximately 8% were seen once. This specimen was PBMCs, mostly from graft donor cells, taken 180 days after TCRalphabeta/CD19-depleted stem cell transplant. These receptors all stem from a male patient under 18 who had a stem cell transplant for acute lymphoblastic leukemia, so the T cells may come from the graft donor.

This clonotype appeared many times. The chain links TRBV7-6 to TRBJ2-7; TRBD1 matches 7 bases. V trimming: 5 bases; J trimming: 6 bases; junction bases outside the gene matches: 7. The CDR3 is made up of 13 amino acids. Germline values: CDR1 SGHVS, CDR2 FNYEAQ. The CDR3 region is CASSPYHRGEQYF. CDR3 DNA: TGTGCCAGCAGCCCTTATCACAGGGGCGAGCAGTACTTC.

This clonotype showed up many times. Here the CDR3 DNA reads TGCAGCGTTGAAGGTCGCGGACGGCTTCCCGGGCCCTTCTACGAGCAGTACTTC. It encodes CSVEGRGRLPGPFYEQYF. J is TRBJ2-7 and V is TRBV29-1; D not certain. The V end lost 1 base, the J end lost 3 bases, and 25 bases lay between the germline ends. Germline assignment: CDR1 SQVTM and CDR2 ANQGSEA. The CDR3 sequence is 18 residues long.

V gene TRBV18 combines with J gene TRBJ2-5; D is perhaps TRBD1 (6 bases). This CDR3 has 14 residues. With 3 bases removed from V and 5 bases from J, the gap between germline ends came to 13 bases. Per germline, CDR1 KGHSH and CDR2 LQKENI. CDR3 coding DNA: TGTGCCAGCTCACCCCCAGGGGTGAGGGAGACCCAGTACTTC. It yields the protein CASSPPGVRETQYF.

This clonotype was counted ten times or more. The chain has TRBV6-5 and TRBJ1-2; TRBD1 matches at 8 bases. This CDR3 has 15 amino acids. The germline V gene has CDR1 MNHEY and CDR2 SVGAGI. J lost 4 bases, V lost 5 bases, and 9 bases had no gene match. As DNA, the CDR3 is TGTGCCAGCAGTAGCCCACGGACAGGGTCCTATGGCTACACCTTC. It encodes CASSSPRTGSYGYTF.

This clonotype was seen repeatedly, ten times or more. The chain links TRBV7-3 to TRBJ2-1, with 7 bases lining up with TRBD2. CDR3 size: 14 residues. Germline V gene sequence: CDR1 SGHTA, CDR2 FQGTGA. V shed 1 base, J shed 9 bases, and the junction held 6 bases outside the gene matches. The CDR3 loop is CASSLRGRVGEQFF. The CDR3 DNA is TGTGCCAGCAGCTTAAGGGGGAGGGTAGGTGAGCAGTTCTTC. Looking up the rest from reference TRBV7-3 and TRBJ2-1 gives the full variable domain: GAGVSQTPSNKVTEKGKYVELRCDPISGHTALYWYRQSLGQGPEFLIYFQGTGAADDSGLPNDRFFAVRPEGSVSTLKIQRTERGDSAVYLCASSLRGRVGEQFFGPGTRLTVL.

This clonotype has only a few counts. The gene calls are TRBV20-1 and TRBJ1-1; no reliable D call. Trimming left V 5 bases short and J 1 base short, with 20 bases between. This CDR3 region has 16 residues. Germline V CDR1 and CDR2: DFQATT, SNEGSKA (reference sequence). The CDR3 DNA reads TGCAGTGCTGTTATCCCGCGGGGTCAATGGAACACTGAAGCTTTCTTT. It encodes CSAVIPRGQWNTEAFF.

This clonotype was counted at least ten times. V gene TRBV7-3 combines with J gene TRBJ2-7; 8 nucleotides align to TRBD2. J gave up 5 bases and V 2 bases, and 5 bases lay outside the gene matches. The CDR3 covers 14 residues. CDR1 and CDR2 (germline): SGHTA, FQGTGA. The CDR3 loop reads CASSLLGGGNEQYF. CDR3 DNA sequence: TGTGCCAGCAGCTTATTGGGCGGGGGGAACGAGCAGTACTTC.

This clonotype was recorded many times. This sequence joins TRBV5-5 and TRBJ1-1, with D hard to call. Germline V gene data show CDR1 as SGHKS and CDR2 as YYEKEE (reference sequence). V lost 4 bases and J 1 base, leaving 8 bases between the germline ends. The CDR3 spans 13 residues. The CDR3 is CASSRPPNTEAFF. The CDR3 DNA follows: TGTGCCAGCAGCCGACCCCCGAACACTGAAGCTTTCTTT.

Concerning this clonotype: This clone may be a read error of a much larger clone one base away. The CDR3 carries no conserved terminal phenylalanine or tryptophan, so it likely arises from a read error. The chain recombines TRBV14 with TRBJ2-1; 7 nucleotides match TRBD2. The ends lost 2 bases at V and 7 bases at J; junction bases unmatched: 5. The CDR3 length is 14 residues. In germline, CDR1 is SGHDN, CDR2 FVKESK. CDR3 in DNA: TGTGCCAGCAGCCAACCGACTAGCAGGAATGAGCAGTTCCTC. It specifies CASSQPTSRNEQFL.

This clonotype was counted at least ten times. This chain uses TRBV6-2 or TRBV6-3 with TRBJ1-1; D gene unclear. The CDR3 runs to 13 residues. Trimming removed 5 bases from V and 4 bases from J, with 11 bases in between. The V gene's germline CDR1 is MNHEY and CDR2 SVGEGT. The CDR3 reads CASSPRVGTEAFF. DNA of the CDR3: TGTGCCAGCAGTCCTCGGGTGGGCACTGAAGCTTTCTTT.

This clonotype has a count of ten or more. The genes are TRBV18 and TRBJ2-7; 8 nucleotides agree with TRBD2. From germline, CDR1 is KGHSH and CDR2 LQKENI. The CDR3 totals 16 residues. V shed 6 bases and J 3 bases; nucleotides not matched to a gene: 13. The CDR3 coding sequence is TGTGCCAGCTCGTCCTTTCGGGGGGGGCTAATCTACGAGCAGTACTTC. The encoded protein is CASSSFRGGLIYEQYF.

This clonotype was recorded many times. The rearrangement uses TRBV2 and TRBJ2-2; D is ambiguous. V was cut by 8 bases and J by 1 base, with 14 bases left in between. CDR1 is SNHLY, CDR2 FYNNEI, per germline. This CDR3 has 15 residues. As DNA, the CDR3 is TGTGCCAGCTTCCGGGCTACTATGAACACCGGGGAGCTGTTTTTT. It translates to CASFRATMNTGELFF.

This clonotype occurred many times. V and J are TRBV27 and TRBJ2-7, with unresolved D. CDR1 and CDR2 from the germline V gene are MNHEY and SMNVEV (reference sequence). Trimming removed 6 bases from V and 1 base from J, with 22 bases in between. This CDR3 is built from 17 residues. CDR3 loop: CASSVKGLGSRSYEQYF. As DNA, the CDR3 is TGTGCCAGCAGCGTGAAGGGTTTAGGCAGCCGGTCCTACGAGCAGTACTTC.

The sample holds many counts of this clonotype. The chain joins TRBV28 to TRBJ2-7, with D maybe TRBD1 (5 bases). The germline V and J ends were trimmed by 7 bases and 7 bases, with 20 bases remaining between them. CDR1 is MDHEN, CDR2 SYDVKM, per germline. This CDR3 comprises 14 residues. CDR3 DNA sequence: TGTGCCAGCACCGTCCTTCAGGGAACCAAGGAGCAGTACTTC. The encoded protein is CASTVLQGTKEQYF.

This clonotype has at least ten counts. The chain links TRBV6-1 to TRBJ2-7; 9 bases map to TRBD2. This CDR3 has 15 amino acids. Germline V lookup: CDR1 MNHNS, CDR2 SASEGT. The trim removed 6 bases at V and 3 bases at J, leaving 9 bases unmatched. The CDR3 region is CASSLGLASNYEQYF. CDR3 nucleotide sequence: TGTGCCAGCAGCCTCGGACTAGCGAGCAACTACGAGCAGTACTTC.

This clonotype was counted at least ten times. This chain joins TRBV6-2 or TRBV6-3 and TRBJ1-1; 8 nucleotides agree with TRBD1. Germline CDR1 MNHEY, CDR2 SVGEGT. Trimming removed 6 bases from V and 3 bases from J; junction bases left unmatched: 15. The CDR3 totals 17 residues. This CDR3 is CASSPRNRGLRDTEAFF. The CDR3 region has the DNA TGTGCCAGCAGCCCTCGTAACAGGGGGTTGAGGGACACTGAAGCTTTCTTT.

This clonotype was seen repeatedly, ten times or more. V usage is TRBV9 and J usage is TRBJ1-1; 7 nucleotides agree with TRBD1. This CDR3 contains 13 residues. Unmatched junction bases numbered 10, after V lost 4 bases and J lost 10 bases. CDR1 and CDR2 from the germline V gene are SGDLS and YYNGEE. In DNA, the CDR3 is TGTGCCAGCAGCCCAGGGGGGGCGCCCGGAGCTTTCTTT. Amino acid sequence: CASSPGGAPGAFF. The whole variable domain, filled in from reference TRBV9 and TRBJ1-1, reads DSGVTQTPKHLITATGQRVTLRCSPRSGDLSVYWYQQSLDQGLQFLIQYYNGEERAKGNILERFSAQQFPDLHSELNLSSLELGDSALYFCASSPGGAPGAFFGQGTRLTVV.

This clonotype was recorded many times. The chain combines TRBV12-3 or TRBV12-4 with TRBJ2-1, with no clear D. With 3 bases removed from V and 6 bases from J, the gap between germline ends came to 3 bases. CDR3 length: 11 residues. This chain's CDR3 is CASSFVNEQFF. As DNA, the CDR3 is TGTGCCAGCAGTTTCGTCAATGAGCAGTTCTTC.